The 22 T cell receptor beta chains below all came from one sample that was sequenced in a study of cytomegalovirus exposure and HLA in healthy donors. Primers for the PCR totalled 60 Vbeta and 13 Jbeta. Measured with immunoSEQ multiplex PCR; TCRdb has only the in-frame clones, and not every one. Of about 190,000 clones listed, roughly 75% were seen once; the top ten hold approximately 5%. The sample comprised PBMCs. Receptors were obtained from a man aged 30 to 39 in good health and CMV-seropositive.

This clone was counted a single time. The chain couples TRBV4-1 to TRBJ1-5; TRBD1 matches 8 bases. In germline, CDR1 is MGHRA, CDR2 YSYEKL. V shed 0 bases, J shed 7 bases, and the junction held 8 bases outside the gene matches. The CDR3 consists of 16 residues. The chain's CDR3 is CASSQESGQGRQPQHF. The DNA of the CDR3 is TGCGCCAGCAGCCAAGAAAGCGGACAGGGCAGACAGCCCCAGCATTTT.

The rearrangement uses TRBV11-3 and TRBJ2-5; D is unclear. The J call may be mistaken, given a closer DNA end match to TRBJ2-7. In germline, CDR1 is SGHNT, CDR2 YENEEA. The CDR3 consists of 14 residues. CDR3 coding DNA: TGTGCCAGCAGCTTAGATCAAAGATCCTACGAGCAGTACTTC. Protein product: CASSLDQRSYEQYF.

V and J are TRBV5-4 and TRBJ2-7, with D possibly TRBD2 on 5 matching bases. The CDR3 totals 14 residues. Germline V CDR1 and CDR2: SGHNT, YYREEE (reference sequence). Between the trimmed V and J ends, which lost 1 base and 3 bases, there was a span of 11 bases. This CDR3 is CASSLSGGDYEQYF. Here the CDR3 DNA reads TGTGCCAGCAGCTTGAGTGGAGGCGACTACGAGCAGTACTTC.

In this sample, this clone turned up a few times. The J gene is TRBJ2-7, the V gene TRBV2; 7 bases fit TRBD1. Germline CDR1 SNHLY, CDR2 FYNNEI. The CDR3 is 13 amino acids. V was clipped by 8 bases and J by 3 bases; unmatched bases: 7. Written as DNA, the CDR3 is TGTGCCAGCGACGGGCAGGGGGTCTACGAGCAGTACTTC. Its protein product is CASDGQGVYEQYF.

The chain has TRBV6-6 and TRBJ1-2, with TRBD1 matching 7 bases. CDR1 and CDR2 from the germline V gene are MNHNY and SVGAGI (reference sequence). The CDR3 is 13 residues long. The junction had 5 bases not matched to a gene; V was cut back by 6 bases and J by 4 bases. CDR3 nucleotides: TGTGCCAGCAGGGGGACAGTTTCCTATGGCTACACCTTC. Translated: CASRGTVSYGYTF.

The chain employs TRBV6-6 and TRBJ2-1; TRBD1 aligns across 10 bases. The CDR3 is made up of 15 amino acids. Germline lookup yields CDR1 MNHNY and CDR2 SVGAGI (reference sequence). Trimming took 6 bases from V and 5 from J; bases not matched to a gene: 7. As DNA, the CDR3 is TGTGCCAGCAGCCGAGGACAGGGGGGGAACAATGAGCAGTTCTTC. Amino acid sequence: CASSRGQGGNNEQFF.

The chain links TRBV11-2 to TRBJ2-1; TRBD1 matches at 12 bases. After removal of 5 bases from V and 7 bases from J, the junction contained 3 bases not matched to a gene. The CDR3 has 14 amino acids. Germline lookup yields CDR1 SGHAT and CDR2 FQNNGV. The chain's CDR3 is CASSGGQGANEQFF. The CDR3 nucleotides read TGTGCCAGCAGCGGGGGACAGGGGGCGAATGAGCAGTTCTTC.

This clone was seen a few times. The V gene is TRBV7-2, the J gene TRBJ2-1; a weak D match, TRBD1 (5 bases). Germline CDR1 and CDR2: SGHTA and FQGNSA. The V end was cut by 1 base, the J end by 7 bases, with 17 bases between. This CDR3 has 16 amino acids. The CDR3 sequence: CASSLGVGQGENEQFF. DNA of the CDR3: TGTGCCAGCAGCTTAGGGGTGGGGCAGGGTGAGAATGAGCAGTTCTTC.

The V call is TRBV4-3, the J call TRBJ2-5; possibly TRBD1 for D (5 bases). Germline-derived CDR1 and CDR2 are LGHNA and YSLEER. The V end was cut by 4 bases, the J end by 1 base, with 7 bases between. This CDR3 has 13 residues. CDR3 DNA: TGCGCCAGCAGCCTGGGGCCCCAAGAGACCCAGTACTTC. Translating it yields CASSLGPQETQYF.

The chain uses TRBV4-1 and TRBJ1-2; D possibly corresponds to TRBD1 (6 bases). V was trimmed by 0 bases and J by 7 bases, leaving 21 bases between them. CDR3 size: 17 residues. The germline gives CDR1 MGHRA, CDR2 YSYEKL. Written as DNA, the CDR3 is TGCGCCAGCAGCCAAGAACTTCAAGGACAGCTCTCGGGTGGCTACACCTTC. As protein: CASSQELQGQLSGGYTF.

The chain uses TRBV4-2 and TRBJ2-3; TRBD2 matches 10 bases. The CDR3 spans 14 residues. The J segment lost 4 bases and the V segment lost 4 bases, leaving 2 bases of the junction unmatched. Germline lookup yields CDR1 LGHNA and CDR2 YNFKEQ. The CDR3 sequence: CASSRGTSADTQYF. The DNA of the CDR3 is TGTGCCAGCAGCCGTGGGACTAGCGCAGATACGCAGTATTTT.

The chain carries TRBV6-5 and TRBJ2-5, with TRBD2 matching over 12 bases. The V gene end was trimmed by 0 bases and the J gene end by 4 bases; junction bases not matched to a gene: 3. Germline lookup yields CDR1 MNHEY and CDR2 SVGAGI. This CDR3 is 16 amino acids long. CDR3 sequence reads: CASSYSLAGGAETQYF. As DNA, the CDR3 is TGTGCCAGCAGTTACTCACTAGCGGGGGGAGCAGAGACCCAGTACTTC.

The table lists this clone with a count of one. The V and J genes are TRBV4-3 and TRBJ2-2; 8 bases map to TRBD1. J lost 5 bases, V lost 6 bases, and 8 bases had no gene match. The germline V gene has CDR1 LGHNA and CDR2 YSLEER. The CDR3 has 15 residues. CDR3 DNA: TGCGCCAGCAGGGCCCGGGACAGGACGACCGGGGAGCTGTTTTTT. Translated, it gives CASRARDRTTGELFF.

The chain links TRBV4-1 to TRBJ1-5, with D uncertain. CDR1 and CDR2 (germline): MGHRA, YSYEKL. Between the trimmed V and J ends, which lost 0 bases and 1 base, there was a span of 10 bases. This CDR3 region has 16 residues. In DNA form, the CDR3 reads TGCGCCAGCAGCCAAGAGACTAGCGGGAGCAATCAGCCCCAGCATTTT. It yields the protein CASSQETSGSNQPQHF.

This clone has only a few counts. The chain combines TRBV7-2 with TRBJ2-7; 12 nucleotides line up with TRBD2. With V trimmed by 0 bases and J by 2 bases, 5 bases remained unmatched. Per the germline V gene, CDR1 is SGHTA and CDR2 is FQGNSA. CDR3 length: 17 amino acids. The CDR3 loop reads CASSLAGLAGTTYEQYF. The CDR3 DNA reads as TGTGCCAGCAGCTTAGCTGGACTAGCGGGGACAACCTACGAGCAGTACTTC.

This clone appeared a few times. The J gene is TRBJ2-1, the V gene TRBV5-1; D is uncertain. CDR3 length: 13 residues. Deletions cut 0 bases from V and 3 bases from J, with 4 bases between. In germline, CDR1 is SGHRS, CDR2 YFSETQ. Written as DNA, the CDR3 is TGCGCCAGCAGCTTGGACAGCTACAATGAGCAGTTCTTC. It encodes CASSLDSYNEQFF.

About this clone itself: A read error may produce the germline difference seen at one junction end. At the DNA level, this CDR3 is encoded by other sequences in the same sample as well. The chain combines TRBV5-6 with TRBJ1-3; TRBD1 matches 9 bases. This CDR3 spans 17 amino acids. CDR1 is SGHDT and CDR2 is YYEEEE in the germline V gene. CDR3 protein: CASSFGQGLSSGNTIYF. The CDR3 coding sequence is TGTGCCAGTAGCTTCGGACAGGGGCTCTCCTCTGGAAACACCATATATTTT.

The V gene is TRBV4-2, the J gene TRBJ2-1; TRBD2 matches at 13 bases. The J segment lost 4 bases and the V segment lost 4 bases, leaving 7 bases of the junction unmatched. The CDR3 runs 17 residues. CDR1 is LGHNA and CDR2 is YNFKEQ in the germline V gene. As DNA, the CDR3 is TGTGCCAGCAGCCCCGCCGGGACTAGCGGGACTTACAATGAGCAGTTCTTC. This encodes CASSPAGTSGTYNEQFF.

CDR3 in amino acids: CASMGLRGDSYNEQFF. Here the CDR3 DNA reads TGTGCCAGCATGGGTCTCCGCGGGGACTCCTACAATGAGCAGTTCTTC. V usage is TRBV7-2 and J usage is TRBJ2-1, with D maybe TRBD2 (6 bases). Germline V lookup: CDR1 SGHTA, CDR2 FQGNSA. V lost 7 bases, J lost 0 bases, and 16 bases lay in between. CDR3 length: 16 residues. Full variable domain (missing parts from reference TRBV7-2 and TRBJ2-1): GAGVSQSPSNKVTEKGKDVELRCDPISGHTALYWYRQSLGQGLEFLIYFQGNSAPDKSGLPSDRFSAERTGGSVSTLTIQRTQQEDSAVYLCASMGLRGDSYNEQFFGPGTRLTVL.

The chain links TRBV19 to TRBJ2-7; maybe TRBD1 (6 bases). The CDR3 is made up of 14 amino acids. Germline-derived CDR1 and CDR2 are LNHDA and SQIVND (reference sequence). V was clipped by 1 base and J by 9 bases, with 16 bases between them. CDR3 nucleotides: TGTGCCAGTAGTATAGGGACAGATCCTACGTGGCAGTACTTC. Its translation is CASSIGTDPTWQYF.

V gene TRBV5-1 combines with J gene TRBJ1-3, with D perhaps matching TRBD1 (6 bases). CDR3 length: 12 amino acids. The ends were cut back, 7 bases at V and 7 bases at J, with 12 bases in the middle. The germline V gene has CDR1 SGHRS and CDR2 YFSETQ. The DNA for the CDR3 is TGCGCCAGCGGGGACACTTCGAACACCATATATTTT. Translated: CASGDTSNTIYF.

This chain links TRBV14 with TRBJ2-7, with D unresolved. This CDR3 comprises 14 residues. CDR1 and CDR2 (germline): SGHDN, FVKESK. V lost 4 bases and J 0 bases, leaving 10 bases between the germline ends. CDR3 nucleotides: TGTGCCAGCAGCCCGGCAGGTGCCTCCTACGAGCAGTACTTC. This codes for CASSPAGASYEQYF.